The clone carrying this T cell receptor (beta chain) was seen many times. The data were taken from a study of kidney transplant recipient with SARS-CoV-2 infection. Germline V gene data show CDR1 as DFQATT and CDR2 as SNEGSKA (reference sequence). The trim removed 1 base at V and 3 bases at J, leaving 3 bases unmatched. The CDR3 covers 14 residues. TCRdb redid the calling of the reads with MiXCR, one entry per CDR3 protein. The sample has 200,000 to 300,000 distinct CDR3 sequences, about 30% seen once. The sequences come from a blood sample, collected at baseline and on day 111 from a kidney transplant recipient. The chain employs TRBV20-1 and TRBJ2-7; TRBD2 matches 10 bases. This receptor was obtained from a male patient aged 30 to 40 who had COVID-19 and was a kidney transplant recipient. Some T cells could come from the graft donor. The CDR3 DNA sequence: TGCAGTGCTAGAGGGACTAGCGGAAACTACGAGCAGTACTTC. It yields the protein CSARGTSGNYEQYF.